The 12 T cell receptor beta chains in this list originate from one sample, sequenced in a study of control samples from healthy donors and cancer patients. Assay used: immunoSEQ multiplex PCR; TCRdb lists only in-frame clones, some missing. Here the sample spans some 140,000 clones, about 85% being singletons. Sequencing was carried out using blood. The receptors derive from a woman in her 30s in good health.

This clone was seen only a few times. CDR3 nucleotides: TGTGCCAGCAGTGAACAGGTGAGCAATCAGCCCCAGCATTTT. The encoded protein is CASSEQVSNQPQHF. The J gene is TRBJ1-5, the V gene TRBV2; unclear D gene. The V gene's germline CDR1 is SNHLY and CDR2 FYNNEI. Trimming pared 2 bases from V and 1 base from J, leaving 6 bases between. This CDR3 is 14 amino acids long.

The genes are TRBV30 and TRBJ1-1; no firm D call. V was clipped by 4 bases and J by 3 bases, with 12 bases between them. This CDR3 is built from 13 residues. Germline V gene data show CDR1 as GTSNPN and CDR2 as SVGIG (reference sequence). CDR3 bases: TGTGCCTGGACGCCCCGCCGTGACACTGAAGCTTTCTTT. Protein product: CAWTPRRDTEAFF.

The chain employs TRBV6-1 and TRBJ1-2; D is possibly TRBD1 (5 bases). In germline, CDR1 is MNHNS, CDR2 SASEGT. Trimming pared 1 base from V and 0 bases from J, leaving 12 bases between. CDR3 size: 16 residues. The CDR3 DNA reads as TGTGCCAGCAGTGAAGGATGGCAGGGTGCTAACTATGGCTACACCTTC. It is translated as CASSEGWQGANYGYTF.

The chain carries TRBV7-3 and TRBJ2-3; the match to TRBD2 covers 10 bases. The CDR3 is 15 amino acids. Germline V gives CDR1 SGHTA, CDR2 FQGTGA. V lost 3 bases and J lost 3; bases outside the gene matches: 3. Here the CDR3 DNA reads TGTGCCAGCAGCTTGCCGACTAGCGGGACAGATACGCAGTATTTT. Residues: CASSLPTSGTDTQYF.

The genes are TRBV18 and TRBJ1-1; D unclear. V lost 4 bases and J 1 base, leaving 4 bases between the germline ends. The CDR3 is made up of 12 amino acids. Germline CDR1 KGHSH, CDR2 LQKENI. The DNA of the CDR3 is TGTGCCAGCTCACGGGGGAACACTGAAGCTTTCTTT. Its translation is CASSRGNTEAFF.

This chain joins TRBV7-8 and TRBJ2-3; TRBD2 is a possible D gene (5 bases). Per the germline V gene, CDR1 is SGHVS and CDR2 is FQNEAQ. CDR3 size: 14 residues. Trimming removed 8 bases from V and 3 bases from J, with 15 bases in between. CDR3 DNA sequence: TGTGCCAGCGTCTTCAGAGGGCGGACAGATACGCAGTATTTT. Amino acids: CASVFRGRTDTQYF.

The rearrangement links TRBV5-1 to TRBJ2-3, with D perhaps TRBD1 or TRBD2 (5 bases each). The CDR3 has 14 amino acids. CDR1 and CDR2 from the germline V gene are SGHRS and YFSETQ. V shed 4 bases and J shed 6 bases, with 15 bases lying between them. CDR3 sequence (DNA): TGCGCCAGCAGCCAAGGGACCTTGTGGGATACGCAGTATTTT. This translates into CASSQGTLWDTQYF. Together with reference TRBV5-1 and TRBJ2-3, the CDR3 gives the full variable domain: KAGVTQTPRYLIKTRGQQVTLSCSPISGHRSVSWYQQTPGQGLQFLFEYFSETQRNKGNFPGRFSGRQFSNSRSEMNVSTLELGDSALYLCASSQGTLWDTQYFGPGTRLTVL.

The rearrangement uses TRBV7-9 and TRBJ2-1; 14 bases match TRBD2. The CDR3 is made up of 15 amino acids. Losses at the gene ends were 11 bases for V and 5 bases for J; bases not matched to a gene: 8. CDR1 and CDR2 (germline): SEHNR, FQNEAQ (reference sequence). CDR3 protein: CAATGGLAGDNEQFF. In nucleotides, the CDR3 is TGTGCCGCCACTGGGGGACTAGCGGGGGACAATGAGCAGTTCTTC.

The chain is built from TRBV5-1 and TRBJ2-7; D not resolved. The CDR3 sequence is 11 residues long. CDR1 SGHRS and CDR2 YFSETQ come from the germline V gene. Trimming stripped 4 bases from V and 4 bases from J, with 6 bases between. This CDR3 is CASSPGYEQYF. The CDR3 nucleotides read TGCGCCAGCAGCCCCGGTTACGAGCAGTACTTC.

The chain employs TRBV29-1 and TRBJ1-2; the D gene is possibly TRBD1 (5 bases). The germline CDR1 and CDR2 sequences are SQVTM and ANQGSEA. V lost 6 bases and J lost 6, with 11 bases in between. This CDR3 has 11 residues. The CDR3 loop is CSVAGGDGYTF. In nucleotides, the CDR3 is TGCAGCGTGGCCGGGGGGGATGGCTACACCTTC.

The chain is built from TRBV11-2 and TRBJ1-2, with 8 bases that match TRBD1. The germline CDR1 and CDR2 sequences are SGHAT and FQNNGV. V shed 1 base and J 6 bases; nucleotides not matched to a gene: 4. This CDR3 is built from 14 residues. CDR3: CASSLGYRGDGYTF. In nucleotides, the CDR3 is TGTGCCAGCAGCTTAGGATACAGGGGGGATGGCTACACCTTC.

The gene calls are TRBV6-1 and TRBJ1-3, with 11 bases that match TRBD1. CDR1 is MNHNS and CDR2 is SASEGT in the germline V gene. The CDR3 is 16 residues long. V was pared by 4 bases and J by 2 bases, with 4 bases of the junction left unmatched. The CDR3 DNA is TGTGCCAGCAGTGGGGGACAGGGGGGCACTGGAAACACCATATATTTT. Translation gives CASSGGQGGTGNTIYF.